The 26 T cell receptor beta chains given below trace back to one sample, sequenced in a study of CD8+ T cells in alopecia areata. Extraction and reverse transcription of RNA yielded cDNA as the sequencing template. Produced via immunoSEQ multiplex PCR; TCRdb's table is partial and in-frame only. The profile covers roughly 120,000 clones, none occurring a single time. Sequenced sample: lesional skin. These receptors were obtained from a C3H/HeJ mouse with alopecia areata. The strain bears MHC haplotype H2-k.

To note about this clone: Mouse germline and gene names are used. The CDR3 is cut off 4 residues early in the read; its end comes from the germline J gene. This sequence joins TRBV13-3 and TRBJ2-3; 10 bases agree with TRBD1. Germline CDR1 and CDR2: NNHDY and SYVADS. V shed 0 bases and J 1 base; nucleotides not matched to a gene: 8. CDR3 length: 18 residues. CDR3 protein: CASSDVPGQGRGAETLYF. The sequenced part of the CDR3 DNA is TGTGCCAGCAGTGATGTCCCGGGACAGGGGAGGGGTGCAGAA.

Many counts were recorded for this clone. Gene names denote mouse genes. The part of the CDR3 DNA that was read is TGTGCCAGCAGCCCAGATTACCAAGAC. This translates into CASSPDYQD. The entire CDR3 sequence reads CASSPDYQDTQYF. The chain employs TRBV13-3 and TRBJ2-5; D gene unclear. The missing CDR3 end, 4 residues past where the read stops, is filled in from the germline J gene. The V end lost 5 bases, the J end lost 1 base, and 8 bases lay between the germline ends. Germline CDR1 reads NNHDY; CDR2 reads SYVADS. This CDR3 is 13 amino acids long. The whole variable domain, filled in from reference TRBV13-3 and TRBJ2-5, reads EAAVTQSPRSKVAVTGGKVTLSCHQTNNHDYMYWYRQDTGHGLRLIHYSYVADSTEKGDIPDGYKASRPSQENFSLILELASLSQTAVYFCASSPDYQDTQYFGPGTRLLVL.

This clone has a count of ten or more. Here the gene names and germline are mouse. Read sequence stops 4 residues before the CDR3 end, and the germline J gene provides the missing end. The chain is built from TRBV13-3 and TRBJ2-1; TRBD1 matches 7 bases. Germline V gene data show CDR1 as NNHDY and CDR2 as SYVADS. Losses at the gene ends were 4 bases for V and 1 base for J; bases not matched to a gene: 8. This CDR3 is built from 16 residues. The sequenced part of the CDR3 DNA is TGTGCCAGCAGTACCACAGGGGTCGAGAACTATGCT. This codes for CASSTTGVENYA. The CDR3, in full, reads CASSTTGVENYAEQFF.

Regarding this clone: Gene names and germline match the mouse. The read finishes 4 residues shy of the CDR3 end, and the germline J gene is used to complete it. The J gene is TRBJ2-5, the V gene TRBV13-3; D call uncertain. Looked up from germline, CDR1 is NNHDY and CDR2 is SYVADS. Trimming shortened V by 1 base and J by 3 bases, and 6 bases separated the two germline ends. This CDR3 spans 13 amino acids. The CDR3 here is CASSDQQQDTQYF. The sequenced part of the CDR3 DNA is TGTGCCAGCAGTGATCAGCAGCAAGAC.

For this clone: Mouse names are used for the genes. The CDR3 end lies 4 residues beyond the end of the read and is filled in from the germline J gene. The chain joins TRBV1 to TRBJ2-5; TRBD1 might be the D (7 bases). V was trimmed by 4 bases and J by 2 bases, leaving 13 bases between them. The germline gives CDR1 NSQYPW, CDR2 LRSPGD (reference sequence). There are 15 residues in the CDR3. CDR3 amino acids: CTCSGRGGGQDTQYF. The part of the CDR3 DNA that was read is TGCACCTGCAGTGGGAGAGGGGGCGGCCAAGAC.

This clone was recorded a few times. Gene names are mouse gene names. The read ends 4 residues early relative to the CDR3; the germline J gene fills the gap. The V and J genes are TRBV13-3 and TRBJ2-2, with D perhaps TRBD1 (6 bases). V was cut by 1 base and J by 4 bases, with 11 bases left in between. Germline assignment: CDR1 NNHDY and CDR2 SYVADS. This CDR3 region has 15 residues. The CDR3 bases that were read are TGTGCCAGCAGTGATCCAGGGGTTGGCACCGGG. It specifies CASSDPGVGTG. From start to end, the CDR3 is CASSDPGVGTGQLYF.

Worth noting for this clone: The protein given in TCRdb and the translation of the DNA differ at residue 13, and the sequence presented here derives from the DNA. Gene and germline names: mouse. The sequence runs out 3 residues before the end of the CDR3; the remainder is reconstructed from the germline J gene. J is TRBJ1-3 and V is TRBV1; no clear D gene. CDR1 is NSQYPW, CDR2 LRSPGD, per germline (reference sequence). Trimming took off 3 bases at V and 0 bases at J, with 12 bases between the two ends. CDR3 length: 16 amino acids. The CDR3 protein is CTCSAQTKHSGNTLYF. Partial CDR3 DNA: TGCACCTGCAGTGCCCAGACAAAACATTCTGGAAATACG.

As concerns this clone: Gene names refer to mouse genes. The CDR3 end lies 4 residues beyond the end of the read and is filled in from the germline J gene. This chain connects TRBV16 to TRBJ2-7; 7 bases map to TRBD1. The CDR3 is 15 residues long. From germline, CDR1 is SGHSA and CDR2 FRNQAP. Unmatched junction bases numbered 2, after V lost 0 bases and J lost 0 bases. Incomplete CDR3 DNA: TGTGCAAGCAGCTTAGAAAGGGACAGCTCCTAT. Translated, it gives CASSLERDSSY. The whole CDR3 protein is CASSLERDSSYEQYF.

For this clone: Gene names are the mouse ones. Sequencing ends 4 residues short of the CDR3 end; the germline J gene provides the rest. The chain links TRBV1 to TRBJ2-5; D remains ambiguous. Per germline, CDR1 NSQYPW and CDR2 LRSPGD (reference sequence). Trimming took off 1 base at V and 0 bases at J, with 11 bases between the two ends. The CDR3 covers 16 residues. Here the CDR3 reads CTCSAGYRKNQDTQYF. CDR3 DNA, as far as it was read: TGCACCTGCAGTGCAGGCTACAGAAAAAACCAAGAC.

This clone has a count of ten or more. The listed genes are named as in mouse. The read terminates 4 residues ahead of where the CDR3 ends, so the germline J gene completes it. V gene TRBV13-3 combines with J gene TRBJ2-5; TRBD2 matches 11 bases. The V gene end was trimmed by 3 bases and the J gene end by 0 bases; junction bases not matched to a gene: 6. Germline CDR1 reads NNHDY; CDR2 reads SYVADS. The CDR3 is 17 residues long. CDR3 bases read: TGTGCCAGCAGTGCTGGACTGGGGGGAGGTAACCAAGAC. This codes for CASSAGLGGGNQD. The entire CDR3 sequence reads CASSAGLGGGNQDTQYF.

This clone turned up a few times. The genes are named according to mouse. The CDR3 extends 4 residues past the end of the read, so its final part is completed from the germline J gene. The chain joins TRBV13-3 to TRBJ1-2; D gene ambiguous. V gave up 1 base and J gave up 4 bases, with 11 bases separating them. The CDR3 is made up of 14 amino acids. CDR1 NNHDY and CDR2 SYVADS come from the germline V gene. CDR3 bases read: TGTGCCAGCAGTGATTCTTCCTGGGGCTCC. Translation gives CASSDSSWGS. The CDR3 reads in full as CASSDSSWGSDYTF.

This clone showed up just a few times. Gene names and germline match the mouse. The CDR3 end is not reached by the read, which stops 4 residues before it; the germline J gene fills it in. This sequence joins TRBV13-1 and TRBJ2-1, with D perhaps matching TRBD1 (5 bases). The germline V and J ends were trimmed by 1 base and 3 bases, with 11 bases remaining between them. The length of the CDR3 is 15 residues. Germline V CDR1 and CDR2: NSHNY, SYGAGN. The CDR3 DNA, read in part, is TGTGCCAGCAGTGATAGGGCAGGGCCCTATGCT. This encodes CASSDRAGPYA. The complete CDR3 sequence is CASSDRAGPYAEQFF.

This clone has at least ten counts. Gene labels here are mouse ones. The DNA ends 4 residues before the CDR3 does, and the rest of the CDR3 is filled in from the germline J gene. The sample carries other DNA sequences with the same CDR3. This chain connects TRBV1 to TRBJ2-7, with 8 bases aligning to TRBD1. The CDR3 consists of 15 residues. Germline V gene data show CDR1 as NSQYPW and CDR2 as LRSPGD (reference sequence). CDR3 DNA (partial): TGCACCTGCAGTGCAGATTCCCAGGGGGCATAT. This encodes CTCSADSQGAY. The entire CDR3 sequence reads CTCSADSQGAYEQYF.

There are many counts of this clone. The germline and genes are mouse ones. The read ends 4 residues shy of where the CDR3 ends; the end is completed using the germline J gene. V usage is TRBV1 and J usage is TRBJ2-7; D is perhaps TRBD1 (5 bases). The V gene's germline CDR1 is NSQYPW and CDR2 LRSPGD (reference sequence). Trimming shortened V by 1 base and J by 3 bases, and 10 bases separated the two germline ends. The CDR3 is 14 amino acids. Partial CDR3 DNA: TGCACCTGCAGTGCAGGGACAAATCTCTAT. This gives the protein CTCSAGTNLY. The whole CDR3 sequence reads CTCSAGTNLYEQYF.

With regard to this clone: The gene names given are mouse names. Coverage ceases 4 residues before the CDR3 finishes, and the germline J gene fills in the end. The J gene is TRBJ2-2, the V gene TRBV13-3; the match to TRBD2 covers 13 bases. Germline V gene data show CDR1 as NNHDY and CDR2 as SYVADS. This CDR3 is 15 amino acids long. V shed 5 bases, J shed 6 bases, and the junction held 4 bases outside the gene matches. Incomplete CDR3 DNA: TGTGCCAGCAGGGACTGGGGGGGCGCCCCCGGG. Translating gives CASRDWGGAPG. The whole CDR3 protein reads CASRDWGGAPGQLYF.

Remarks on this clone: Mouse germline and gene names are used. The read falls 4 residues short of the CDR3 end, and the missing part is taken from the germline J gene. The chain employs TRBV17 and TRBJ2-1, with TRBD1 matching 10 bases. CDR1 is MNHDT and CDR2 is YYDKIL in the germline V gene. CDR3 length equals 15 residues. J was trimmed by 1 base and V by 5 bases; bases with no gene match: 2. CDR3 loop: CASSEGQGNYAEQFF. CDR3 DNA (partial): TGTGCTAGCAGTGAGGGACAGGGGAACTATGCT. Variable domain in full (rest from reference TRBV17 and TRBJ2-1): DTTVKQNPRYKLARVGKPVNLICSQTMNHDTMYWYQKKPNQAPKLLLFYYDKILNREADTFEKFQSSRPNNSFCSLYIGSAGLEYSAMYLCASSEGQGNYAEQFFGPGTRLTVL.

This clone was counted only a few times. The gene symbols are mouse symbols. The CDR3 end lies 4 residues beyond the end of the read and is filled in from the germline J gene. V usage is TRBV1 and J usage is TRBJ2-1; 11 bases agree with TRBD2. Losses at the gene ends were 4 bases for V and 4 bases for J; bases not matched to a gene: 6. The CDR3 contains 16 residues. Per germline, CDR1 NSQYPW and CDR2 LRSPGD (reference sequence). The sequenced CDR3 bases are TGCACCTGCAGTGGGGGACTGGGGGATCCATATGCT. It is translated as CTCSGGLGDPYA. The CDR3, in full, reads CTCSGGLGDPYAEQFF.

Comment on this clone: Gene names refer to mouse genes. The CDR3 extends 4 residues past the end of the read, so its final part is completed from the germline J gene. The chain links TRBV5 to TRBJ2-3; D might be TRBD1 (6 bases). Trimming shortened V by 4 bases and J by 4 bases, and 12 bases separated the two germline ends. Germline CDR1 LGHNA, CDR2 YNLKQL (reference sequence). The CDR3 loop spans 14 amino acids. The CDR3 DNA, read in part, is TGTGCCAGCAGCCCCCGTACAGGGCCAGAA. Amino acid sequence: CASSPRTGPE. The CDR3 in full is CASSPRTGPETLYF.

This clone was detected only a few times. The gene symbols are mouse symbols. The CDR3 is cut off 4 residues early in the read; its end comes from the germline J gene. The chain employs TRBV13-3 and TRBJ1-2; D might be TRBD1 (6 bases). V was pared by 0 bases and J by 3 bases, with 9 bases between. The length of the CDR3 is 14 residues. Germline CDR1 NNHDY, CDR2 SYVADS. The CDR3 DNA, read in part, is TGTGCCAGCAGTGATGGCGAGGGGGACTCC. Protein: CASSDGEGDS. The whole CDR3 sequence reads CASSDGEGDSDYTF.

This clone came up many times. Genes here carry mouse names. Sequencing ends 4 residues short of the CDR3 end; the germline J gene provides the rest. The rearrangement joins TRBV13-3 to TRBJ2-2; tentatively, D is TRBD2 (7 bases). Germline lookup yields CDR1 NNHDY and CDR2 SYVADS. This CDR3 is 15 amino acids long. Trimming took 4 bases from V and 2 from J, leaving 12 bases between them. The part of the CDR3 DNA that was read is TGTGCCAGCAGTCCTGGGGGCCTTAACACCGGG. Amino acid sequence: CASSPGGLNTG. The full CDR3 is CASSPGGLNTGQLYF.

This clone was seen only a few times. The listed genes are named as in mouse. The CDR3 is cut off 4 residues early in the read; its end comes from the germline J gene. The J gene is TRBJ2-7, the V gene TRBV13-1, with TRBD1 matching 10 bases. Germline V gene sequence: CDR1 NSHNY, CDR2 SYGAGN. The CDR3 covers 15 residues. This chain's CDR3 is CASSDTPTGGDEQYF. Incomplete CDR3 DNA: TGTGCCAGCAGTGATACCCCGACAGGGGGCGAT.

On this clone itself: The gene names given are mouse names. The sequenced fragment ends 4 residues before the CDR3 boundary, so the rest is inferred from the germline J gene. V gene TRBV13-3 combines with J gene TRBJ2-3; 9 bases agree with TRBD2. Losses at the gene ends were 0 bases for V and 0 bases for J; bases not matched to a gene: 8. Germline-derived CDR1 and CDR2 are NNHDY and SYVADS. The CDR3 runs 18 residues. CDR3 region: CASSDGWGGDSSAETLYF. The part of the CDR3 DNA that was read is TGTGCCAGCAGTGATGGCTGGGGGGGGGACTCTAGTGCAGAA.

Concerning this clone: Mouse gene names and germline throughout. The CDR3 end is not reached by the read, which stops 4 residues before it; the germline J gene fills it in. The chain uses TRBV19 and TRBJ2-1; TRBD1 is a possible D gene (6 bases). The CDR3 runs 12 residues. CDR1 is FNHDT, CDR2 SITEND, per germline (reference sequence). Incomplete CDR3 DNA: TGTGCCAGCACCACAGGGAGAGCT. Protein product: CASTTGRA. The entire CDR3 protein is CASTTGRAEQFF.

About this clone: The genes are named according to mouse. The CDR3 extends 4 residues past the end of the read, so its final part is completed from the germline J gene. V gene TRBV3 combines with J gene TRBJ2-1; 8 nucleotides match TRBD1. V dropped 1 base and J dropped 3; count of bases not matched to a gene: 2. The CDR3 covers 15 residues. Germline lookup yields CDR1 SNHLY and CDR2 FYNGKV (reference sequence). CDR3 in amino acids: CASSLEDRVYAEQFF. CDR3 bases read: TGTGCCAGCAGCTTAGAGGACAGGGTCTATGCT.

In the case of this clone: Gene and germline names: mouse. The read gets to within 4 residues of the CDR3 end, and the germline J gene fills in the rest. The gene calls are TRBV13-2 and TRBJ2-3, with 8 bases lining up with TRBD2. Germline V gene lookup returns CDR1 NNHNN and CDR2 SYGAGS (reference sequence). V was pared by 3 bases and J by 2 bases, with 2 bases of the junction left unmatched. CDR3 size: 14 residues. CDR3: CASGGGGDAETLYF. The CDR3 bases that were read are TGTGCCAGCGGTGGTGGGGGGGATGCAGAA.

This clone has more than one count but fewer than ten. Gene names are the mouse ones. The CDR3 goes on 4 residues after the read ends, and that part is filled in from the germline J gene. The V and J genes are TRBV13-3 and TRBJ2-2, with 10 bases matching TRBD1. The CDR3 has 15 amino acids. Per the germline V gene, CDR1 is NNHDY and CDR2 is SYVADS. V lost 6 bases and J lost 5; bases outside the gene matches: 7. The DNA read from the CDR3 is TGTGCCAGCACCACCGGGACAGGGGATACCGGG. Translation: CASTTGTGDTG. The CDR3 reads in full as CASTTGTGDTGQLYF. Using reference TRBV13-3 and TRBJ2-2 for the parts outside the CDR3, the full variable domain is EAAVTQSPRSKVAVTGGKVTLSCHQTNNHDYMYWYRQDTGHGLRLIHYSYVADSTEKGDIPDGYKASRPSQENFSLILELASLSQTAVYFCASTTGTGDTGQLYFGEGSKLTVL.